A selection of T cell receptor beta chains follows, all from one sample in a study of response to subunit inactivated influenza vaccine. Each CDR3 protein gets one entry after TCRdb re-called the RT-PCR reads with MiXCR. The sample holds 630,000 or so distinct CDR3 sequences, roughly 14% seen once. This specimen consisted of PBMCs from blood, obtained roughly 12 days after vaccination. These TCRs come from a man between 45 and 60 years old who received an inactivated influenza vaccine. The CDR3 runs from the conserved cysteine through the conserved F or W. D genes are given only for firm matches. Rows give clone size only sometimes, using once, few, many, or a class for an expanded clone.

clone_size d_call j_call v_call cdr3_nt cdr3_aa
NA NA TRBJ1-5 TRBV12-3/TRBV12-4 TGTGCCAGCAGTTTCGGTGGGCTTCAGCCCCAGCATTTT CASSFGGLQPQHF
few TRBD2 TRBJ2-2 TRBV6-1 TGTGCCAGCAGGGTTAGCGGGACGAACACCGGGGAGCTGTTTTTT CASRVSGTNTGELFF
many TRBD1 TRBJ2-5 TRBV18 TGTGCCAGCTCACCACCGGGACAGCAAGAGACCCAGTACTTC CASSPPGQQETQYF
NA TRBD2 TRBJ2-1 TRBV12-3/TRBV12-4 TGTGCCAGCAGAACGAGCGGGGACTCCTACAATGAGCAGTTCTTC CASRTSGDSYNEQFF
NA NA TRBJ2-4 TRBV6-2/TRBV6-3 TGTGCCAGCAGCCCCTCGGGGTTCGGGAACATTCAGTACTTC CASSPSGFGNIQYF
few NA TRBJ2-2 TRBV6-5 TGTGCCAGCAGTTACTCGAGCCTGGGCGGGGAGCTGTTTTTT CASSYSSLGGELFF
few TRBD2 TRBJ2-1 TRBV5-5 TGTGCCAGCAGCTTGGATGGGACTAGACTGTTCTTC CASSLDGTRLFF
few NA TRBJ1-1 TRBV18 TGTGCCAGCTCACCACTAGTTTATTCAGCTTTCTTT CASSPLVYSAFF
few NA TRBJ1-5 TRBV20-1 TGCAGTGCTAATCAGCCCCAGCATTTT CSANQPQHF
NA NA TRBJ1-2 TRBV11-2 TGTGCCAGCAGCTTATCAAGTCAGAACTATGGCTACACCTTC CASSLSSQNYGYTF
few NA TRBJ2-1 TRBV11-2 TGTGCCAGCAGCTTAGAGGGGGGGGCAGACTACAGCTCCTACAATGAGCAGTTCTTC CASSLEGGADYSSYNEQFF
many TRBD1 TRBJ2-7 TRBV6-6 TGTGTCACACAGGGGGCGGGGTACGAGCAGTACTTC CVTQGAGYEQYF
NA TRBD2 TRBJ2-3 TRBV5-5 TGTGCCAGCAGCTTGCGAGCGGGAACCACAGATACGCAGTATTTT CASSLRAGTTDTQYF
NA TRBD2 TRBJ2-1 TRBV5-1 TGCGCCAGCAGCTTGCCCAGCGGGGGGTTGGATGAGCAGTTCTTC CASSLPSGGLDEQFF
few TRBD2 TRBJ2-5 TRBV6-1 TGTGCCACCCAACGGCTAGCGGGGGGGGAGACCCAGTACTTC CATQRLAGGETQYF
few NA TRBJ2-1 TRBV3-1 TGTGCCAGCAGCCTCGCGGCAACCCCTGCCAATGAGCAGTTCTTC CASSLAATPANEQFF
NA NA TRBJ2-3 TRBV29-1 TGCAGCGTGAGGGTCAGGGCGACAGATACGCAGTATTTT CSVRVRATDTQYF
NA NA TRBJ2-1 TRBV19 TGTGCCAGTAGGAGTGTCGGAGTCCTCTGGGAAGAGCAGTTCTTC CASRSVGVLWEEQFF
few NA TRBJ2-3 TRBV27 TGTGCCAGCAGTTTAATCGGTTTCGGTGGGACAGATACGCAGTATTTT CASSLIGFGGTDTQYF
NA NA TRBJ1-5 TRBV28 TGTGCCAGCAAAGGGGGTTATAGCAATCAGCCCCAGCATTTT CASKGGYSNQPQHF
few TRBD1 TRBJ2-3 TRBV27 TGTGCCAGCAACCCGGGACAGCGAATAATCACAGATACGCAGTATTTT CASNPGQRIITDTQYF
NA TRBD2 TRBJ2-3 TRBV20-1 TGCAGTGCGGTTCCCAGCGGGAGGGCCTTCGCAGATACGCAGTATTTT CSAVPSGRAFADTQYF
many NA TRBJ2-7 TRBV4-2 TGTGCCAGCAGCCCCCGACCGAGCTCCTACGAGCAGTACTTC CASSPRPSSYEQYF